The 22 T cell receptor beta chains presented below share a single source sample, sequenced in a study of cytomegalovirus exposure and HLA in healthy donors. In the PCR, 60 Vbeta and 13 Jbeta primers were used. Some clones are missing from TCRdb's copy, which holds only in-frame ones; the method was immunoSEQ multiplex PCR. The sample consists of approximately 220,000 clones, around 80% of them appearing once. What was sequenced was PBMCs. All receptors come from a man aged 35 to 55 in good health and CMV-seropositive.

This clone appeared once. V gene TRBV7-2 combines with J gene TRBJ2-5; 10 bases align to TRBD2. V trimming: 5 bases; J trimming: 1 base; junction bases outside the gene matches: 7. From germline, CDR1 is SGHTA and CDR2 FQGNSA. The CDR3 has 16 residues. The CDR3 DNA reads as TGTGCCAGCAGCATTCTAGCGGGAGATCTCCAAGAGACCCAGTACTTC. It translates to CASSILAGDLQETQYF.

The J gene is TRBJ2-5, the V gene TRBV5-6, with D perhaps matching TRBD2 (6 bases). This CDR3 spans 15 amino acids. The germline CDR1 and CDR2 sequences are SGHDT and YYEEEE. Deletions cut 2 bases from V and 5 bases from J, with 16 bases between. The CDR3 DNA follows: TGTGCCAGCAGCTTTCCCGCAGGCCGGGGGGAGACCCAGTACTTC. Translating it yields CASSFPAGRGETQYF.

The J gene is TRBJ2-1, the V gene TRBV10-1, with 8 nucleotides matching TRBD1. J gave up 8 bases and V 6 bases, and 6 bases lay outside the gene matches. The CDR3 has 13 amino acids. CDR1 WNHNN and CDR2 SYGVQD come from the germline V gene (reference sequence). As DNA, the CDR3 is TGCGCCAGCAGGCAGGGGGCGGCTGATGAGCAGTTCTTC. It specifies CASRQGAADEQFF.

This chain connects TRBV25-1 to TRBJ2-1, with 15 bases aligning to TRBD2. V trimming: 5 bases; J trimming: 8 bases; junction bases outside the gene matches: 7. The germline V gene has CDR1 MGHDK and CDR2 SYGVNS. CDR3 size: 16 residues. This chain's CDR3 is CASSTGTSGRPHEQFF. The CDR3 DNA follows: TGTGCCAGCAGTACTGGGACTAGCGGGAGGCCTCATGAGCAGTTCTTC.

The chain joins TRBV2 to TRBJ1-6; D gene uncertain. The germline V gene has CDR1 SNHLY and CDR2 FYNNEI. The CDR3 runs 12 residues. V lost 5 bases, J lost 8 bases, and 7 bases lay in between. The CDR3 sequence: CASSTQDSPLHF. The CDR3 region has the DNA TGTGCCAGCAGTACCCAGGATTCACCCCTCCACTTT. The variable domain in full, completed from reference TRBV2 and TRBJ1-6, reads EPEVTQTPSHQVTQMGQEVILRCVPISNHLYFYWYRQILGQKVEFLVSFYNNEISEKSEIFDDQFSVERPDGSNFTLKIRSTKLEDSAMYFCASSTQDSPLHFGNGTRLTVT.

The genes are TRBV14 and TRBJ2-1; 12 positions match TRBD2. Germline-derived CDR1 and CDR2 are SGHDN and FVKESK. V shed 1 base, J shed 4 bases, and the junction held 2 bases outside the gene matches. The CDR3 loop spans 16 amino acids. The CDR3 region has the DNA TGTGCCAGCAGCCAAGTAGGACTAGCGGGATACAATGAGCAGTTCTTC. Its translation: CASSQVGLAGYNEQFF.

For the CDR3, the DNA is TGTGCCAGCAGCCCCCCAAAGGTTAGGGGAGGCTACACCTTC. Residues: CASSPPKVRGGYTF. The chain is built from TRBV5-4 and TRBJ1-2, with D possibly being TRBD1 (5 bases). V lost 4 bases and J 8 bases, leaving 18 bases between the germline ends. Germline CDR1 and CDR2: SGHNT and YYREEE (reference sequence). The CDR3 consists of 14 residues.

The rearrangement joins TRBV7-9 to TRBJ2-6, with unresolved D. Germline V gene lookup returns CDR1 SEHNR and CDR2 FQNEAQ (reference sequence). The CDR3 covers 15 residues. Trimming removed 5 bases from V and 0 bases from J, with 8 bases in between. In DNA, the CDR3 is TGTGCCAGCAGCCTGGGCAGCTCTGGGGCCAACGTCCTGACTTTC. Its protein product is CASSLGSSGANVLTF.

The gene calls are TRBV6-5 and TRBJ1-3, with a possible D match to TRBD1 (5 bases). This CDR3 is 15 amino acids long. The V gene lost 6 bases and the J gene lost 2 bases, with 14 bases spanning the gap. The germline gives CDR1 MNHEY, CDR2 SVGAGI. The CDR3 DNA sequence: TGTGCCAGCAGCCAAGACAGATACCCTGGAAACACCATATATTTT. Protein product: CASSQDRYPGNTIYF.

The chain recombines TRBV11-3 with TRBJ2-1, with a possible D match to TRBD2 (5 bases). The CDR3 runs 12 residues. Germline-derived CDR1 and CDR2 are SGHNT and YENEEA. V was pared by 5 bases and J by 14 bases, with 16 bases between. CDR3 loop: CASSPMAGAEFF. The CDR3 bases are TGTGCCAGCAGCCCCATGGCAGGAGCGGAGTTCTTC.

V and J are TRBV5-1 and TRBJ1-1; perhaps TRBD1 as D (6 bases). Looked up from germline, CDR1 is SGHRS and CDR2 is YFSETQ. V lost 2 bases and J lost 6, with 14 bases in between. The CDR3 consists of 14 residues. This CDR3 reads CASSFTGSRAEAFF. In DNA, the CDR3 is TGCGCCAGCAGCTTTACAGGGAGTAGGGCTGAAGCTTTCTTT.

The chain has TRBV30 and TRBJ1-5; 7 bases fit TRBD1. The CDR3 contains 13 residues. Germline CDR1 reads GTSNPN; CDR2 reads SVGIG (reference sequence). The ends lost 1 base at V and 5 bases at J; junction bases unmatched: 2. The CDR3 coding sequence is TGTGCCTGGAGTGACAGGGGAGATCAGCCCCAGCATTTT. It codes for CAWSDRGDQPQHF.

The chain carries TRBV29-1 and TRBJ1-2, with D possibly being TRBD1 (5 bases). With 4 bases removed from V and 3 bases from J, the gap between germline ends came to 12 bases. The length of the CDR3 is 13 residues. The V gene's germline CDR1 is SQVTM and CDR2 ANQGSEA. The CDR3 coding sequence is TGCAGCGTTGTGTTTGCCAGGGACTATGGCTACACCTTC. It encodes CSVVFARDYGYTF. The full variable domain, completed using reference TRBV29-1 and TRBJ1-2, is SAVISQKPSRDICQRGTSLTIQCQVDSQVTMMFWYRQQPGQSLTLIATANQGSEATYESGFVIDKFPISRPNLTFSTLTVSNMSPEDSSIYLCSVVFARDYGYTFGSGTRLTVV.

This sequence joins TRBV5-4 and TRBJ2-1; 15 bases fit TRBD2. From germline, CDR1 is SGHNT and CDR2 YYREEE (reference sequence). The CDR3 length is 16 residues. Trimming cost V 6 bases and J 6 bases; bases outside gene matches: 7. CDR3 region: CASNPGLAGGGNEQFF. The CDR3, as DNA: TGTGCCAGCAACCCGGGACTAGCGGGAGGTGGCAATGAGCAGTTCTTC.

The genes are TRBV18 and TRBJ2-3, with 8 bases aligning to TRBD2. The CDR3 totals 16 residues. Germline V gene data show CDR1 as KGHSH and CDR2 as LQKENI. Trimming removed 3 bases from V and 5 bases from J; junction bases left unmatched: 10. DNA of the CDR3: TGTGCCAGCTCACCGGGGCTAGCGGGCCCTCAAGATACGCAGTATTTT. It specifies CASSPGLAGPQDTQYF.

The genes are TRBV7-7 and TRBJ2-7; TRBD1 agrees at 9 bases. The germline gives CDR1 SSHAT, CDR2 FNYEAQ (reference sequence). V dropped 5 bases and J dropped 2; count of bases not matched to a gene: 7. The CDR3 spans 15 residues. CDR3 region: CASSLRDRDAYEQYV. As DNA, the CDR3 is TGTGCCAGCAGCCTCCGGGACAGGGATGCCTACGAGCAGTACGTC.

The chain recombines TRBV6-6 with TRBJ1-5; D not resolved. Trimming shortened V by 2 bases and J by 5 bases, and 13 bases separated the two germline ends. Looked up from germline, CDR1 is MNHNY and CDR2 is SVGAGI (reference sequence). The CDR3 runs 15 residues. For the CDR3, the DNA is TGTGCCAGCAGTTACGAGGCCGTCTCCCATCAGCCCCAGCATTTT. Translating gives CASSYEAVSHQPQHF.

This rearrangement joins TRBV27 to TRBJ2-2; 14 bases align to TRBD2. This CDR3 is 18 amino acids long. Germline values: CDR1 MNHEY, CDR2 SMNVEV (reference sequence). Trimming took 4 bases from V and 4 from J; bases not matched to a gene: 8. The CDR3 spells CASSSTPGLAGVTGELFF. The DNA of the CDR3 is TGTGCCAGCAGTTCCACCCCGGGACTAGCGGGAGTCACCGGGGAGCTGTTTTTT.

V gene TRBV18 combines with J gene TRBJ2-7, with D tentatively TRBD2 (5 bases). The CDR3 is 13 residues long. Per the germline V gene, CDR1 is KGHSH and CDR2 is LQKENI. Trimming took off 3 bases at V and 4 bases at J, with 10 bases between the two ends. The CDR3 spells CASSPAGEYEQYF. CDR3 in DNA: TGTGCCAGCTCACCCGCGGGTGAATACGAGCAGTACTTC. The whole variable domain, remainder taken from reference TRBV18 and TRBJ2-7, is NAGVMQNPRHLVRRRGQEARLRCSPMKGHSHVYWYRQLPEEGLKFMVYLQKENIIDESGMPKERFSAEFPKEGPSILRIQQVVRGDSAAYFCASSPAGEYEQYFGPGTRLTVT.

This clone has a single count. The rearrangement uses TRBV4-1 and TRBJ2-5, with 9 bases fitting TRBD1. The CDR3 is 18 residues long. V trimming: 5 bases; J trimming: 0 bases; junction bases outside the gene matches: 13. Germline V gives CDR1 MGHRA, CDR2 YSYEKL. The CDR3 nucleotides are TGCGCCAGCAGCTCCGGGGGGACAGGGACACTGTACCAAGAGACCCAGTACTTC. It specifies CASSSGGTGTLYQETQYF.

This chain uses TRBV5-4 with TRBJ2-3, with TRBD1 matching over 7 bases. The CDR3 totals 16 residues. Germline lookup yields CDR1 SGHNT and CDR2 YYREEE (reference sequence). V trimming: 3 bases; J trimming: 3 bases; junction bases outside the gene matches: 10. The CDR3 DNA is TGTGCCAGCAGCTACTTACAGGGGATTTTGACAGATACGCAGTATTTT. The encoded protein is CASSYLQGILTDTQYF.

This clone was seen only a few times. V usage is TRBV30 and J usage is TRBJ1-2; no clear D. Trimming removed 2 bases at V and 10 bases at J, with 14 bases between. The CDR3 extends over 12 amino acids. Germline V gene sequence: CDR1 GTSNPN, CDR2 SVGIG (reference sequence). The CDR3: CAWSLGMEDYTF. The CDR3 DNA is TGTGCCTGGAGTTTGGGAATGGAGGACTACACCTTC.